The subject of this entry is one T cell receptor (beta chain). This CDR3 spans 15 amino acids. Germline V CDR1 and CDR2: LNHDA, SQIVND (reference sequence). The junction had 10 bases not matched to a gene; V was cut back by 5 bases and J by 5 bases. The sample comes from a study of blood T cell repertoires in COVID-19. Study at large: The study drew acute and convalescent COVID-19 samples from the United States, Italy and Spain.

Sequencing was performed with immunoSEQ multiplex PCR; in TCRdb, only in-frame clones are kept and a portion is missing. The table has about 220,000 clones, around 87% seen once. Sequenced input: peripheral blood. V usage is TRBV19 and J usage is TRBJ1-1, with 8 bases identical to TRBD1. This TCR derives from a woman aged 45-60 years with COVID-19, enrolled during active disease. The DNA of the CDR3 is TGTGCCAGTAGTGGCGCGTCAGGGGGCGGGACTGAAGCTTTCTTT. It yields the protein CASSGASGGGTEAFF.